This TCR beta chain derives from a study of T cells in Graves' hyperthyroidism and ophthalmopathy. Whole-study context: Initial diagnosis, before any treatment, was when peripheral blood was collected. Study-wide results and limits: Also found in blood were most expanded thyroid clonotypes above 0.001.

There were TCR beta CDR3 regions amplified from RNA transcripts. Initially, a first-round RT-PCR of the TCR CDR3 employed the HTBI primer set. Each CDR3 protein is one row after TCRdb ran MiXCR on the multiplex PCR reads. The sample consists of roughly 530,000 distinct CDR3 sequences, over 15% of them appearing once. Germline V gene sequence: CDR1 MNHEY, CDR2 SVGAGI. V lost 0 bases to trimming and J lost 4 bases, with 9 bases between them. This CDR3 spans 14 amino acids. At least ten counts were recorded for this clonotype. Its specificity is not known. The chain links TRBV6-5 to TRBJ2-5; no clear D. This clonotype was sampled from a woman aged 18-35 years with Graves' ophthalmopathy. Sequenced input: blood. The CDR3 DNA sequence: TGTGCCAGCAGTTACTCGAGAGTTCCAGAGACCCAGTACTTC. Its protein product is CASSYSRVPETQYF.